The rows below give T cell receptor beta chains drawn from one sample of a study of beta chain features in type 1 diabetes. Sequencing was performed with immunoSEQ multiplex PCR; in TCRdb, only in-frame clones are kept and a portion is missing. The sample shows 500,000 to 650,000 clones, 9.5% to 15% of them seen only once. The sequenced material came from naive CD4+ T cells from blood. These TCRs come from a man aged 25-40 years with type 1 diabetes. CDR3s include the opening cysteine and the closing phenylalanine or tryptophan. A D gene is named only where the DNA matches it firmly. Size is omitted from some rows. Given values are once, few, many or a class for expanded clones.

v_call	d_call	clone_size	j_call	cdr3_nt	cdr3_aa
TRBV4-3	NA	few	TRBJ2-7	TGCGCCAGCAGTCCGGCCAGACTCGACTCCTACGAGCAGTACTTC	CASSPARLDSYEQYF
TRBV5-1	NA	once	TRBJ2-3	TGCGCCAGCAGCTTGGTGCCAGAAACAGATACGCAGTATTTT	CASSLVPETDTQYF
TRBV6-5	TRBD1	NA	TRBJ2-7	TGTGCCAGCAGTTACGGGCCCGGGACAGGGTTTTACGAGCAGTACTTC	CASSYGPGTGFYEQYF
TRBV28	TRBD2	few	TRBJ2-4	TGTGCCTCCCACGGGGGGGCCAAAAACATTCAGTACTTC	CASHGGAKNIQYF
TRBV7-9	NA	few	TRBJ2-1	TGTGCCAGCAGCCCAAGGGGTTTTACCTACAATGAGCAGTTCTTC	CASSPRGFTYNEQFF
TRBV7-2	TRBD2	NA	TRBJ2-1	TGTGCCAGCAGCAGAACTAGCGGGGTATACAATGAGCAGTTCTTC	CASSRTSGVYNEQFF
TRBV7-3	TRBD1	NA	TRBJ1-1	TGTGCCAGCAGCTTATCCGACAGGGCTGAAGCTTTCTTT	CASSLSDRAEAFF
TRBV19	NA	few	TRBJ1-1	TGTGCCAGTAGTATGGGCCAGTTGAACACTGAAGCTTTCTTT	CASSMGQLNTEAFF
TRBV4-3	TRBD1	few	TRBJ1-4	TGCGCCAGCAGCCAACAGACAGGGTCGGCAACTAATGAAAAACTGTTTTTT	CASSQQTGSATNEKLFF
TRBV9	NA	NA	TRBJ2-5	TGTGCCAGCAGCCCCCAGGCGGGGGGACAGCAGACCCAGTACTTC	CASSPQAGGQQTQYF
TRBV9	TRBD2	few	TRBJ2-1	TGTGCCAGCAGCTTTAGCGGGGTCAGCTCCTACAATGAGCAGTTCTTC	CASSFSGVSSYNEQFF
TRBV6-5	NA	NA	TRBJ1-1	TGTGCCAGCAGTCTCAGGAATGAGGCTGAAGCTTTCTTT	CASSLRNEAEAFF
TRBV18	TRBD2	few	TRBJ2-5	TGTGCCAGCTCACCTGGGACTAGCGGGGGTGAGACCCAGTACTTC	CASSPGTSGGETQYF
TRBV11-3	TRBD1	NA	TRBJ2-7	TGTGCCAGCAGCTCCTTACAGGGGATAAGCTCCTACGAGCAGTACTTC	CASSSLQGISSYEQYF
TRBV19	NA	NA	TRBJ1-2	TGTGCCAGTACCCCCTTTGGGGGCTATGGCTACACCTTC	CASTPFGGYGYTF
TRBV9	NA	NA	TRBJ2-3	TGTGCCAGCAGCCCCGGGGAGGACCGACGGGATACGCAGTATTTT	CASSPGEDRRDTQYF
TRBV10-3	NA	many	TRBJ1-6	TGTGCCATCAGCGACAAGGATAATTCACCCCTCCACTTT	CAISDKDNSPLHF
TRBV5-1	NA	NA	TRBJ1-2	TGCGCCAGCAGCTGGGAGACAGGCCCTAACTATGGCTACACCTTC	CASSWETGPNYGYTF
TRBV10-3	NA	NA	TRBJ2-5	TGTGCCATCGGCTCCACAACAGGGATTGAGACCCAGTACTTC	CAIGSTTGIETQYF
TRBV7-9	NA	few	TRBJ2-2	TGTGCCAGCAGCCCACCCTCGGGATGGGAGCTGTTTTTT	CASSPPSGWELFF
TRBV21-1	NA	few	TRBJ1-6	TGTGCCAGCAGCAAAAAGGATAATTCACCCCTCCACTTT	CASSKKDNSPLHF
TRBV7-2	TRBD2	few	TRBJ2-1	TGTGCCAGCAGCGGGACTAGCGGGGGGCACAATGAGCAGTTCTTC	CASSGTSGGHNEQFF
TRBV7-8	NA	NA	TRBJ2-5	TGTGCCAGCTGTGCCGGGGCCTTAAAAGAGACCCAGTACTTC	CASCAGALKETQYF
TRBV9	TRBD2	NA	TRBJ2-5	TGTGCCAGCAGCGGAACTAGCGGGGGGACTCAAGAGACCCAGTACTTC	CASSGTSGGTQETQYF
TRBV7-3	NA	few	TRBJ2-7	TGTGCCAGCAGCTTAAGGGACCGCTCCTACGAGCAGTACTTC	CASSLRDRSYEQYF
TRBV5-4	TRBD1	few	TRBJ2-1	TGTGCCAGCAGCCGTATAACTAACAGGGGCGCTGGACACAATGAGCAGTTCTTC	CASSRITNRGAGHNEQFF
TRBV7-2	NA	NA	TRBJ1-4	TGTGCCAGCAGCTTACAGAAGGGGAATGGGGAAAAACTGTTTTTT	CASSLQKGNGEKLFF
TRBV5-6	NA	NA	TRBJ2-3	TGTGCCAGCAGCCTTAAGGACAAGGGTTGGGCAGATACGCAGTATTTT	CASSLKDKGWADTQYF
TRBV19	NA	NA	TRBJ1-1	TGTGCCAGTAGTATAACGGGGGCCGAATTGACTGAAGCTTTCTTT	CASSITGAELTEAFF
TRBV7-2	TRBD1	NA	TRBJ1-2	TGTGCCAGCAGCTTGATGGGACAGGGGCGCTTGGATGGCTACACCTTC	CASSLMGQGRLDGYTF
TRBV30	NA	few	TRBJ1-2	TGTGCCTGGAGTGCCGCCCCAGGGATCTATGGCTACACCTTC	CAWSAAPGIYGYTF
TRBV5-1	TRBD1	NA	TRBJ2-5	TGCGCCAGCAGCTTGACAGGACAGGGTCAAGAGACCCAGTACTTC	CASSLTGQGQETQYF
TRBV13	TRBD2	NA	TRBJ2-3	TGTGCCAGCAGCTCAAGCGGGGGCACAGATACGCAGTATTTT	CASSSSGGTDTQYF
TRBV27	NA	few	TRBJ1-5	TGTGCCAGCAGTTATAAGGGTCAGCCCCAGCATTTT	CASSYKGQPQHF
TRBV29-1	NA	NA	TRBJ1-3	TGCAGCGGAACAGGGTCCTCTGGAAACACCATATATTTT	CSGTGSSGNTIYF
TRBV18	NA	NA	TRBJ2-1	TGTGCCAGCTCACCACTAACGAGTAGCAAGGCTACATACAATGAGCAGTTCTTC	CASSPLTSSKATYNEQFF
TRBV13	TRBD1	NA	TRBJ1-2	TGTGCCAGCAGCTGGACAGGGGGTTATGGCTACACCTTC	CASSWTGGYGYTF
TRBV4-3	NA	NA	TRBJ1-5	TGCGCCAGCAGCCAAGAGCTGTCGTGGGGTAGCAGAGCAATAAGCAATCAGCCCCAGCATTTT	CASSQELSWGSRAISNQPQHF
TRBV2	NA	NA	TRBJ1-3	TGTGCCAGCAGTGGACAGGGAAACACCATATATTTT	CASSGQGNTIYF
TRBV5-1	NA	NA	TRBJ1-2	TGCGCCAGCAGCTCCCCCAGGGTGCGGGGCTACACCTTC	CASSSPRVRGYTF
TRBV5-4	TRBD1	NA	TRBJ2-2	TGTGCCAGCAGAGACGGACAGGGGTACACCGGGGAGCTGTTTTTT	CASRDGQGYTGELFF
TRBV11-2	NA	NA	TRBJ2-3	TGTGCCAGCAGCCAACGATCAGATACGCAGTATTTT	CASSQRSDTQYF
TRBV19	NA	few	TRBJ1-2	TGTGCCAGTACCCCGGACGGGGATAGTTATGGCTACACCTTC	CASTPDGDSYGYTF
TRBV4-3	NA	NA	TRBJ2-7	TGCGCCAGCAGCCAAGCCCCTGCTGGTGAGCAGTACTTC	CASSQAPAGEQYF
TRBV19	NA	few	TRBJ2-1	TGTGCCAGTAGTATTAGGGGATCGGAGCAGTTCTTC	CASSIRGSEQFF
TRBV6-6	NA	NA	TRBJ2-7	TGTGCCAGCACTGGAGACAGGTCCTACGAGCAGTACTTC	CASTGDRSYEQYF
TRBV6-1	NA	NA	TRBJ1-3	TGTGCCAGCAGTGAGGCCTCTGGAAACACCATATATTTT	CASSEASGNTIYF
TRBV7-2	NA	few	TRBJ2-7	TGTGCCAGCAGCTTGATGGGGGGGCCTTACGAGCAGTACTTC	CASSLMGGPYEQYF